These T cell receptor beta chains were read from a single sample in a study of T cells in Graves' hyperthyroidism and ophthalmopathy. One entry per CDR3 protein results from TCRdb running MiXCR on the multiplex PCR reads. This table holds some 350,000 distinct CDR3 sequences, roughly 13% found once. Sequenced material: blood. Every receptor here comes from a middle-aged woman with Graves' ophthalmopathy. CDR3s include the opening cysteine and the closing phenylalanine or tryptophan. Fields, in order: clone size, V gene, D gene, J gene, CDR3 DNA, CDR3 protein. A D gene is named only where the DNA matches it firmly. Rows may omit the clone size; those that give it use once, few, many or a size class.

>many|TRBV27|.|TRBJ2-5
TGTGCCAGCAGTTATCGGAGGGGTTACGCTCAAGAGACCCAGTACTTC
CASSYRRGYAQETQYF
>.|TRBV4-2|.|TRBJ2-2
TGTGCCAGCAGCCAGGATGACGTCCGGGCCGGGGAGCTGTTTTTT
CASSQDDVRAGELFF
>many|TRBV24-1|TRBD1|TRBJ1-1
TGTGCCACCAGTGGGGACAGGAACACTGAAGCTTTCTTT
CATSGDRNTEAFF
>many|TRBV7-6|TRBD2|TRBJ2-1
TGTGCCAGCAGCTTAGCGTTGGGAGGGTATGAGCAGTTCTTC
CASSLALGGYEQFF
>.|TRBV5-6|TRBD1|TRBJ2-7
TGTGCCAGCACGATTGGGACAGTCGTCTACGAGCAGTACTTC
CASTIGTVVYEQYF
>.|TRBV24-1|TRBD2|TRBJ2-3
TGTGCCACCAGTGATCCGGATCGAGCGGGAGCAGGAGATACGCAGTATTTT
CATSDPDRAGAGDTQYF
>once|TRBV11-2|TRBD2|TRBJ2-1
TGTGCCAGCCTGACTAGCGGCAATGAGCAGTTCTTC
CASLTSGNEQFF
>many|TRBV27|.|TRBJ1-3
TGTGCCAGCAGTCCCTCAGTCAGGTGGTTCTCTGGAAACACCATATATTTT
CASSPSVRWFSGNTIYF
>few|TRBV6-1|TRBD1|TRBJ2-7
TGTGCCAGTAGATCGACAGGGGGCCACGAGCAGTACTTC
CASRSTGGHEQYF
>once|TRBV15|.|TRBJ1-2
TGTGCCACCAGACACACGGACAGTCCCACATATGGCTACACCTTC
CATRHTDSPTYGYTF
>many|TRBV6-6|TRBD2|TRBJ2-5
TGTGCCAGCAGTTACGTACTAGCGGGACCCAAGAAGACCCAGTACTTC
CASSYVLAGPKKTQYF
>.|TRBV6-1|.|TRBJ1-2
TGTGCCAGCAGTCTGCCTTTTCTGCGGTATGGCTACACCTTC
CASSLPFLRYGYTF
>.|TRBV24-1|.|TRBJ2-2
TGTGCCACCAGTGGATCAGGACAGCTTAACACCGGGGAGCTGTTTTTT
CATSGSGQLNTGELFF
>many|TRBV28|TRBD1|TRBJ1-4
TGTGCCAGCAGTTTTTCGCCGGGACAGGGGAATGAAAAACTGTTTTTT
CASSFSPGQGNEKLFF
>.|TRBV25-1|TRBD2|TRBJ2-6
TGTGCCAGCAGTGAATGGGGGGGGGGGGGATTCTCGGCCAACGTCCTGACTTTC
CASSEWGGGGFSANVLTF
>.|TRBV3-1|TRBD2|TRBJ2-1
TGTGCCAGCAGTCAGACTAGCGGAGCCGGACCCTTCTACAATGAGCAGTTCTTC
CASSQTSGAGPFYNEQFF
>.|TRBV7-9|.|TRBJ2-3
TGTGCCAGCAGCTTAGCGGGACCTGGCACAGATACGCAGTATTTT
CASSLAGPGTDTQYF
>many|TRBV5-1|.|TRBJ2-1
TGCGCCAGCAGCCCTCCCAACAATGAGCAGTTCTTC
CASSPPNNEQFF
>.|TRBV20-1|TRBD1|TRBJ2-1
TGCAGTGCCCCCACCCCAGGGACAGGGAATGAGCAGTTCTTC
CSAPTPGTGNEQFF
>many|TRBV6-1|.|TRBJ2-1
TGTGCCAGCAGTGACTTCGGGGGCTCCGGGAGAACCTACAATGAGCAGTTCTTC
CASSDFGGSGRTYNEQFF
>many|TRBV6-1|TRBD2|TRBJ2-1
TGTGCCAGCACCCCGCGACTAGCGGGGGGGCGAAATGAGCAGTTCTTC
CASTPRLAGGRNEQFF
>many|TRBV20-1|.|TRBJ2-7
TGCAGTGCTGAGAATGGACAGAGGCTCTCCTACGAGCAGTACTTC
CSAENGQRLSYEQYF
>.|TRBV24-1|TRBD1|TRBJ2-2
TGTGCCACCACCGCCGTGAGGGGGCGAGGAACCGGGGAGCTGTTTTTT
CATTAVRGRGTGELFF
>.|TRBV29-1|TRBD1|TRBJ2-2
TGCAGCGTGGAGGGACAGGGGGCGGGCGGGGAGCTGTTTTTT
CSVEGQGAGGELFF
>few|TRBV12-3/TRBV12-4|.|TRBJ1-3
TGTGCCAGCAGGGGGAGAGGACGAAGGGCTGGAAACACCATATATTTT
CASRGRGRRAGNTIYF
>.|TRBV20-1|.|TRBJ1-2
TGCAGTGCTAGAACCGGGACCGAAGATCTAGGCTACACCTTC
CSARTGTEDLGYTF
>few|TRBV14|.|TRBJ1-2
TGTGCCAGCAGCCAATTCTCGGGGCCTTATGGCTACACCTTC
CASSQFSGPYGYTF
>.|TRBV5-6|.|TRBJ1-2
TGTGCCAGCAGCCTTAGGGCAGAAGGAGCGACTATGGCTACAACCTTC
CASSLRAEGATMATTF
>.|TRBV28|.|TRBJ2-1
TGTGCCAGCAGTTTTACCCTTTACAATGAGCAGTTCTTC
CASSFTLYNEQFF
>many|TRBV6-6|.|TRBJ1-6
TGTGCCAGCAGTTACTCGCCAGGGGAGAATTCACCCCTCCACTTT
CASSYSPGENSPLHF
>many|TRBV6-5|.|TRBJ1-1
TGTGCCAGCAGTTACACAGGGAACACTGAAGCTTTCTTT
CASSYTGNTEAFF
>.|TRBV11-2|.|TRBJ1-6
TGTGCCAGCAGCTCGAAACCGACAGTGGCTATTAATTCACCCCTCCACTTT
CASSSKPTVAINSPLHF
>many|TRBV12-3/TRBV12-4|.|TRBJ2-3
TGTGCCAGCAGTCGGTTGCGCGATACGCAGTATTTT
CASSRLRDTQYF
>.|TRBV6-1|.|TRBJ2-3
TGTGCCAGCAGCAACCAGGGAAATACGCAGTATTTT
CASSNQGNTQYF
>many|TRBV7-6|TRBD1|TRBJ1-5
TGTGCCAGCAGCTTAGAGGCAGGGGGCAGACAGCCCCAGCATTTT
CASSLEAGGRQPQHF
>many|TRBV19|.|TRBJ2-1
TGTGCCAGTAGTATTGCAGGGCGCCATGAGCAGTTCTTC
CASSIAGRHEQFF
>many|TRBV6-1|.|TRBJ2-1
TGTGCCAGCAGTGAACGCCTCTTTAGGGGTCAAAATGAGCAGTTCTTC
CASSERLFRGQNEQFF
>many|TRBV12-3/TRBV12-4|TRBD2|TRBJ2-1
TGTGCCAGCAGTTTAGTGGCTAGCGGGAGGGGAGATGAGCAGTTCTTC
CASSLVASGRGDEQFF
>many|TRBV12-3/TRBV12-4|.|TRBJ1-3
TGTGCCAGCAGTTTATATCGACGGCTCTCTGGAAACACCATATATTTT
CASSLYRRLSGNTIYF
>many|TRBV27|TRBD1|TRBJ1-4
TGTGCCAGCAGTTCCCTTGGTTCGGGACAGCTCGGAAAACTGTTTTTT
CASSSLGSGQLGKLFF
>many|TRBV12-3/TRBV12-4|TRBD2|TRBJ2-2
TGTGCCAGCAGTAACGGTGGCGGGAGGGCCACCGGGGAGCTGTTTTTT
CASSNGGGRATGELFF
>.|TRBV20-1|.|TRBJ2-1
TGCAGTGCTAATCAAAAGCGACTAGTGGGTGAGCAGTTCTTC
CSANQKRLVGEQFF
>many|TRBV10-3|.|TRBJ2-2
TGTGCCATCAGTGACGTCGGGGGCGCGAACACCGGGGAGCTGTTTTTT
CAISDVGGANTGELFF
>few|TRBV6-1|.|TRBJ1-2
TGTGCCAGCGCGGACGGCTATGGCTACACCTTC
CASADGYGYTF
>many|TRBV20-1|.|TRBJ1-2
TGCAGTGCTAGAGTCAGAACCCCGAACTATGGCTACACCTTC
CSARVRTPNYGYTF
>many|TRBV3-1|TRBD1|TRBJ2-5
TGTGCCAGCACCTTATCAGGGGACAGGGGGCGGATGGAGACCCAGTACTTC
CASTLSGDRGRMETQYF
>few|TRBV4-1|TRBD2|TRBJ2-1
TGCGCCAGCAGCCAAAAAGGGGGACTAGCGGGAGGGAGGGATGAGCAGTTCTTC
CASSQKGGLAGGRDEQFF
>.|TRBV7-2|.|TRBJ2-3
TGTGCCAGCAGCCCCTCTGGGGCGGGATATACGCAGTATTTT
CASSPSGAGYTQYF
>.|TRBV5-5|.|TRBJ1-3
TGTGCCAGCAGTTGGGTACCTCTCCTAGACTCTGGAAACACCATATATTTT
CASSWVPLLDSGNTIYF